One T cell receptor beta chain is described in this entry. Trimming cost V 1 base and J 10 bases, with 14 bases left between them. Germline V gene lookup returns CDR1 MDHEN and CDR2 SYDVKM. The CDR3 is 15 amino acids. This table comes from immunoSEQ multiplex PCR, and its TCRdb copy is limited to in-frame clones, with some not included. The repertoire consists of 90,000 to 120,000 clones, with 90% occurring once and the leading ten covering approximately 0.3%. The data stem from a study of OX40 agonist ivuxolimab in advanced cancers. This rearrangement joins TRBV28 to TRBJ1-6; no clear D. This clonotype originated in an adult with an advanced solid tumor such as melanoma, head and neck, liver or kidney cancer. The source was CD4+ or CD8+ T cells sorted from blood, collected in a trial of the OX40 agonist ivuxolimab. CDR3 protein: CASSLLDRRQSPLHF. The DNA of the CDR3 is TGTGCCAGCAGTTTATTGGATAGGAGGCAATCACCCCTCCACTTT.